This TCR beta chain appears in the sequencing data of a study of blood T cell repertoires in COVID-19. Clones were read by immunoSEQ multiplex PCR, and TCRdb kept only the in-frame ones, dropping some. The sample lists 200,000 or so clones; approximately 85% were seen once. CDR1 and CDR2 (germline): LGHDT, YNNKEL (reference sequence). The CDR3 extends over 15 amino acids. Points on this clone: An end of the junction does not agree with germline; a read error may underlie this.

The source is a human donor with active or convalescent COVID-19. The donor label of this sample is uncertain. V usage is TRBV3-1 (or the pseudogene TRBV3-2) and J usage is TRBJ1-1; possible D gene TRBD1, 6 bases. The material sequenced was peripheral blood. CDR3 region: CASSQPLDRNPEAFF. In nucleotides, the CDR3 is TGTGCCAGCAGCCAACCTCTCGACAGGAACCCTGAAGCTTTCTTT.